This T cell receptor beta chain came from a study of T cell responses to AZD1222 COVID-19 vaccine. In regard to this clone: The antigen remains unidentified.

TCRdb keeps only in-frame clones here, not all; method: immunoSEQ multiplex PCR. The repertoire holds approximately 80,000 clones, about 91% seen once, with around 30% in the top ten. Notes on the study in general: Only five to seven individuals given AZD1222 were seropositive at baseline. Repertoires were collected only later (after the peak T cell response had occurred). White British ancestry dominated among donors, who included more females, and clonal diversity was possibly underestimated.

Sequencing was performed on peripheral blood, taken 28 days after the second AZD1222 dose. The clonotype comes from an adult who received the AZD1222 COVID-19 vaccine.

The CDR3 DNA follows: TGTGCCAGCAGCTTGGCCACGCGGATTCGGGTGTCGCAGTTCTTC. This sequence encodes CASSLATRIRVSQFF. V and J are TRBV5-4 and TRBJ2-1; D gene unclear. The CDR3 is 15 residues long. V was trimmed by 0 bases and J by 12 bases, leaving 19 bases between them. Germline values: CDR1 SGHNT, CDR2 YYREEE (reference sequence).